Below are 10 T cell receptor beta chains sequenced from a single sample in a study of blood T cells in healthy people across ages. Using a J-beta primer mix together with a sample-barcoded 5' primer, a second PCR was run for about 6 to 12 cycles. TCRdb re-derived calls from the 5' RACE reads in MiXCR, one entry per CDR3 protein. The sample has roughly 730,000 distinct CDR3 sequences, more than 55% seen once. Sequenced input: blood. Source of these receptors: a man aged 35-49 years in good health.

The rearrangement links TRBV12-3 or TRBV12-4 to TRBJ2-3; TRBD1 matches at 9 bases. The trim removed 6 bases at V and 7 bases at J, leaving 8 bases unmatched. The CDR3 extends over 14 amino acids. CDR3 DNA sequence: TGTGCCAGCAGCCGGGGACAGGGTGCTAATACGCAGTATTTT. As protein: CASSRGQGANTQYF.

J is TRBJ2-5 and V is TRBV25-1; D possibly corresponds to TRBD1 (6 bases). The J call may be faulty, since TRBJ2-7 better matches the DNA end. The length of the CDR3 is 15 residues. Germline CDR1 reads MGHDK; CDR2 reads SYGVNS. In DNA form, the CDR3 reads TGTGCCAGCAGTGCCGAATATATAGGACAGTCCGAGCAGTACTTC. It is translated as CASSAEYIGQSEQYF.

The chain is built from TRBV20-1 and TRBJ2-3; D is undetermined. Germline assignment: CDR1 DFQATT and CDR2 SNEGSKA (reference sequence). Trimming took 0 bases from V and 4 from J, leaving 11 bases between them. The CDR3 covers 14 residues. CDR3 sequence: CSARDSGSSDTQYF. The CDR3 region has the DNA TGCAGTGCTAGAGATTCAGGAAGCTCAGATACGCAGTATTTT.

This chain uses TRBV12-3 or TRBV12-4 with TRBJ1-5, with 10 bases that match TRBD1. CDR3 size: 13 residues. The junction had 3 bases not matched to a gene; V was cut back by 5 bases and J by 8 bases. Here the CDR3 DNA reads TGTGCCAGCAGTCCGGACAGGGGGGAGCCCCAGCATTTT. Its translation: CASSPDRGEPQHF.

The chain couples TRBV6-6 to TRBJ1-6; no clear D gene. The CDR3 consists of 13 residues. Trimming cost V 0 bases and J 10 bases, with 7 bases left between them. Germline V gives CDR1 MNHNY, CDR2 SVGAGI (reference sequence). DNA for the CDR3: TGTGCCAGCAGTTACTCCTCCGGATCACCCCTCCACTTT. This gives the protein CASSYSSGSPLHF.

Here the CDR3 reads CSAADRVGNEQYF. The CDR3 nucleotides read TGCAGCGCCGCGGACAGGGTGGGCAACGAGCAGTACTTC. The chain carries TRBV29-1 and TRBJ2-7; 8 bases map to TRBD1. Germline V CDR1 and CDR2: SQVTM, ANQGSEA. CDR3 length: 13 residues. The V segment lost 7 bases and the J segment 5 bases; nucleotides outside the gene matches: 10.

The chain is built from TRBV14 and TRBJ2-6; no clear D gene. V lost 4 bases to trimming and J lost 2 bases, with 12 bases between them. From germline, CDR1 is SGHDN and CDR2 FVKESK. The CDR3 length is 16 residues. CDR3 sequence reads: CASSPSRIPGANVLTF. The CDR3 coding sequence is TGTGCCAGCAGCCCGTCGCGGATCCCTGGGGCCAACGTCCTGACTTTC.

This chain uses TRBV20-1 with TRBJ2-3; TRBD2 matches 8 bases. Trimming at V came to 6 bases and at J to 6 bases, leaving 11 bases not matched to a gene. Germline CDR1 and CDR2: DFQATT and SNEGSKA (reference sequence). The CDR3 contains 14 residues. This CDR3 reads CSAPGGGRRDTQYF. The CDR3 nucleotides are TGCAGTGCCCCTGGCGGGGGGCGCAGGGATACGCAGTATTTT.

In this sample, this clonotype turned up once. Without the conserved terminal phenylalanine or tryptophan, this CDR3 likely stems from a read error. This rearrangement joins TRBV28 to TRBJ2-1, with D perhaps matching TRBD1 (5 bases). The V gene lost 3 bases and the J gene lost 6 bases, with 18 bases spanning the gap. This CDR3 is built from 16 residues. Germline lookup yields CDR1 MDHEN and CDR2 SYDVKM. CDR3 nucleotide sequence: TGTGCCAGCAGTTTCAGGGCAGAAAGAAGGGGCAATGAGCAGTTCGTC. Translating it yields CASSFRAERRGNEQFV.

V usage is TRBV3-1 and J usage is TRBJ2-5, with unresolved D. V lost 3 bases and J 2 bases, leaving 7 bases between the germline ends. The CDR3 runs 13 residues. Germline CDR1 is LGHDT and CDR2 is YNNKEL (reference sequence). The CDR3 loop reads CASSHWQQETQYF. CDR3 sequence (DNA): TGTGCCAGCAGCCATTGGCAGCAAGAGACCCAGTACTTC.